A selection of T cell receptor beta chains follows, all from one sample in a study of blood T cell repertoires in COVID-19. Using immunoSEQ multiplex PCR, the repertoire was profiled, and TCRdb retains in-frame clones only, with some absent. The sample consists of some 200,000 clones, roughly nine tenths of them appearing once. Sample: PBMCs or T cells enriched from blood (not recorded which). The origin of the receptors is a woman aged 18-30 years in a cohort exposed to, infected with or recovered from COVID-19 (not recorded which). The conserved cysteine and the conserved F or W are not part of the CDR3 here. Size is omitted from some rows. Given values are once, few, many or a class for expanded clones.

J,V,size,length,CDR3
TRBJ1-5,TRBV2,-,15,ASTPPPGWGSNQPQH
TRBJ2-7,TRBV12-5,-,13,ASGPATGVTYEQY
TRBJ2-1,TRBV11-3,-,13,ASSLAGDRGNEQF
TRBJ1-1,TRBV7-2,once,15,ASSFFPGTVLNTEAF
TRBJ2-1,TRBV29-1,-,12,SATGQTLYNEQF
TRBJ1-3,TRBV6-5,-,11,ASTLNGAASLH
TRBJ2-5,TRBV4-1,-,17,ASSQAASGDAGPGETQY
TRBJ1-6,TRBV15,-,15,ATSRDLGGSYNSPLH
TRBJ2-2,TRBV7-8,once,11,ASSSTGIGELF
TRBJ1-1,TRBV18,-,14,ASSLLLTGADTEAF
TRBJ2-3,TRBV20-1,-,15,SASRRTSEKYTDTQY
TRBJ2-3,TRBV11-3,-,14,ASSLRPSGSTDTQY
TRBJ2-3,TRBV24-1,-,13,ATSDSDKSTDTQY
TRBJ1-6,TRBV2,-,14,ASSFPNRVYNSPLH
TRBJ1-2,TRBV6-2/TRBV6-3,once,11,ASSYRSGYGYT
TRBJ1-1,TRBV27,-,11,ASSLFGPTEAF
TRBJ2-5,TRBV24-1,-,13,ATSDFGTGSETQY